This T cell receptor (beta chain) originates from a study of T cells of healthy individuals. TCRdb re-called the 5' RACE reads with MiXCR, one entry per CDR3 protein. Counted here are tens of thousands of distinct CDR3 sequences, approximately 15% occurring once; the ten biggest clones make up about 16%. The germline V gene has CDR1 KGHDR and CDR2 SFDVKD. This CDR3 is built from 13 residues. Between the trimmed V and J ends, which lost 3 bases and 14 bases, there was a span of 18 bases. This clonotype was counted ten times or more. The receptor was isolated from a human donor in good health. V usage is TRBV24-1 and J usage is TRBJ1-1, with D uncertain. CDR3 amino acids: CATSDPHERSVFF. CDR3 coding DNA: TGTGCCACCAGTGATCCCCACGAACGGTCGGTATTCTTT.